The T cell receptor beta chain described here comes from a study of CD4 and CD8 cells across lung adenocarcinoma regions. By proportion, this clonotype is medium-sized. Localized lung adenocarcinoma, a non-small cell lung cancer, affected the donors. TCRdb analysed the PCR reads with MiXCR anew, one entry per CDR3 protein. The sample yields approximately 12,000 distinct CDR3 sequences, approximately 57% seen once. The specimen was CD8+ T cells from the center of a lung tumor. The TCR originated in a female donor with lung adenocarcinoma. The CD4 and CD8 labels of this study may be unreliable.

The CDR3 sequence is CASPPRVNEQFF. CDR3 DNA sequence: TGTGCCAGCCCACCCAGGGTTAATGAGCAGTTCTTC. V is TRBV12-3 or TRBV12-4 and J is TRBJ2-1; D might be TRBD1 (5 bases). V was shortened by 8 bases and J by 7 bases, with 12 bases between the two germline ends. This CDR3 has 12 residues.